The clone carrying this T cell receptor beta chain has a handful of counts. Its specificity is not known. The sample comes from a study of cytomegalovirus exposure and HLA in healthy donors. Notes on the study in general: Previously analyzed data showed that most TCR beta V segments were productive at a frequency of about 87% or about 30%.

Use of 60 Vbeta and 13 Jbeta primers characterized the PCR. Libraries were prepared by immunoSEQ multiplex PCR; TCRdb keeps only in-frame clonotypes and omits some of them. The repertoire holds 95,000 to 150,000 clones, with roughly 17% as singletons. V lost 6 bases and J lost 5; bases outside the gene matches: 8. Germline CDR1 is LNHDA and CDR2 is SQIVND (reference sequence). This CDR3 spans 14 amino acids. The specimen was PBMCs. The chain combines TRBV19 with TRBJ2-3; 7 nucleotides align to TRBD2. The receptor was isolated from a female donor in good health and CMV-seropositive. The CDR3 is CASRTGGRGDTQYF. DNA of the CDR3: TGTGCCAGTAGGACGGGCGGGAGAGGAGATACGCAGTATTTT.